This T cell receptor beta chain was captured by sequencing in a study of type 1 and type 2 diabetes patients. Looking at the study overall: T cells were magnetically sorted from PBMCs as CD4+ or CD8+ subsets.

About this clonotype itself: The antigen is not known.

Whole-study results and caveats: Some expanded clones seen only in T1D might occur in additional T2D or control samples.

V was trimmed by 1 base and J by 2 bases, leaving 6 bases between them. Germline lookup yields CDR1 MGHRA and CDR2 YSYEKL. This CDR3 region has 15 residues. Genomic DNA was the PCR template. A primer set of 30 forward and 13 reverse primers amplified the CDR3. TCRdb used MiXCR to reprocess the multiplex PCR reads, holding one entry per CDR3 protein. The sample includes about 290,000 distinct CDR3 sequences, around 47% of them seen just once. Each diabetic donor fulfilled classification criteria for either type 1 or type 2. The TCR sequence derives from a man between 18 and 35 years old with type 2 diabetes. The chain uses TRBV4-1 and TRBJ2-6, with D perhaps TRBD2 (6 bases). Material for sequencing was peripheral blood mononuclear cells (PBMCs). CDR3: CASSQAGAGANVLTF. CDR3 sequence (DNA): TGCGCCAGCAGCCAAGCGGGGGCTGGGGCCAACGTCCTGACTTTC.